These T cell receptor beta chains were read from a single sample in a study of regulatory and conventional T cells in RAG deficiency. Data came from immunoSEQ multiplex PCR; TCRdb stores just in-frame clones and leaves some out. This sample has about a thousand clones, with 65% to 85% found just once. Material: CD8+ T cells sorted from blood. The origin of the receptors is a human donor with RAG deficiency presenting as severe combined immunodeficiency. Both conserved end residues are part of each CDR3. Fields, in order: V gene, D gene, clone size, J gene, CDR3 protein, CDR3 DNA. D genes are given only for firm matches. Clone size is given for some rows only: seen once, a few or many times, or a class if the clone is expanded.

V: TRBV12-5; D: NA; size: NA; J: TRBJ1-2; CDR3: CASGSMILQGKIYGYTF; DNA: TGTGCTAGTGGTTCAATGATTTTGCAGGGAAAGATCTATGGCTACACCTTC
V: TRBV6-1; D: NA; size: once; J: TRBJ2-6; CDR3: CAIRGGSGANVLTF; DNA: TGTGCCATCAGGGGGGGCTCTGGGGCCAACGTCCTGACTTTC
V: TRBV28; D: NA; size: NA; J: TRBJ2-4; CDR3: CASSLSRAKNIQYF; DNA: TGTGCCAGCAGTTTATCCAGGGCCAAAAACATTCAGTACTTC
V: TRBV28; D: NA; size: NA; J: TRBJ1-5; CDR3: CASSLYGTNSNQPQHF; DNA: TGTGCCAGCAGTTTATACGGGACAAATAGCAATCAGCCCCAGCATTTT
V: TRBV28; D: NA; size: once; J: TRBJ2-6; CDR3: CASSLMGLGANVLTF; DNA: TGTGCCAGCAGTTTAATGGGGCTTGGGGCCAACGTCCTGACTTTC
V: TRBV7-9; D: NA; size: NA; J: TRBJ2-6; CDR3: CASSCESRANVLTF; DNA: TGTGCCAGCAGCTGTGAAAGTCGGGCCAACGTCCTGACTTTC
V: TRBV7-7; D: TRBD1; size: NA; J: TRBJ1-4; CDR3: CASSFNRGSGKLFF; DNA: TGTGCCAGCAGCTTTAACAGGGGAAGCGGAAAACTGTTTTTT
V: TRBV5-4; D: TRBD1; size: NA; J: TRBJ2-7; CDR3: CASSWGTGGFRYEQYF; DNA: TGTGCCAGCAGCTGGGGGACAGGGGGTTTCCGCTACGAGCAGTACTTC
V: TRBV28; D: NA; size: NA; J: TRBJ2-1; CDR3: CASSLWGASHNEQFF; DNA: TGTGCCAGCAGTTTATGGGGGGCATCCCACAATGAGCAGTTCTTC
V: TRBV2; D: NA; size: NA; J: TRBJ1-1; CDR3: CASSVGSEAFF; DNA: TGTGCCAGCAGTGTCGGGTCCGAAGCTTTCTTT
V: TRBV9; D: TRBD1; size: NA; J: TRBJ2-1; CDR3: CASSVADRDERYNEQFF; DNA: TGTGCCAGCAGCGTAGCTGACAGGGACGAAAGATACAATGAGCAGTTCTTC
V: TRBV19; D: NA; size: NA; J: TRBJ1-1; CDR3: CASSMVRNTEAFF; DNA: TGTGCCAGTAGTATGGTACGGAACACTGAAGCTTTCTTT
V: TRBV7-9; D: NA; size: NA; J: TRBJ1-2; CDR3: CASSLGTNYGYTF; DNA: TGTGCCAGCAGCTTAGGGACTAACTATGGCTACACCTTC
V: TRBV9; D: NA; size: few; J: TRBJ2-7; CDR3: CASSVGGGDEQYF; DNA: TGTGCCAGCAGCGTAGGGGGGGGCGACGAGCAGTACTTC
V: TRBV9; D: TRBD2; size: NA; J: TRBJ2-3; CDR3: CASSPSGGGLTDTQYF; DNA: TGTGCCAGCAGCCCAAGTGGGGGGGGTCTGACAGATACGCAGTATTTT
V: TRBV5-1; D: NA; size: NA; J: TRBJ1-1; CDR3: CASSTGGAEAFF; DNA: TGCGCCAGCAGCACCGGAGGCGCTGAAGCTTTCTTT
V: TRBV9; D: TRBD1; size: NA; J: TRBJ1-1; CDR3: CASSAGGGTEAFF; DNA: TGTGCCAGCAGCGCAGGGGGAGGGACTGAAGCTTTCTTT
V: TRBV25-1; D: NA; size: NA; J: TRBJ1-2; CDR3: CASSSITKLGKTYGYTF; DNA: TGTGCCAGCAGTTCCATTACAAAACTGGGAAAGACCTATGGCTACACCTTC